Presented here are 10 T cell receptor beta chains from one specimen sequenced in a study of blood T cell repertoires in COVID-19. Assay: immunoSEQ multiplex PCR; the TCRdb copy retains only in-frame clones and omits some. The repertoire consists of around 100,000 clones, with about 80% occurring once and the leading ten covering 24%. Sequencing input: peripheral blood. Receptors originate from a human donor in a cohort sampled during active COVID-19.

The gene calls are TRBV7-2 and TRBJ1-2, with D possibly matching TRBD1 (5 bases). This CDR3 contains 12 residues. V was cut by 5 bases and J by 5 bases, with 9 bases left in between. Per the germline V gene, CDR1 is SGHTA and CDR2 is FQGNSA. Here the CDR3 reads CASSPGGYGYTF. The CDR3 region has the DNA TGTGCCAGCAGCCCGGGGGGGTATGGCTACACCTTC.

DNA for the CDR3: TGTGCCATCAGGGGACAGGGGGAAGTTAATGAAAAACTGTTTTTT. Encoded protein: CAIRGQGEVNEKLFF. The V call is TRBV10-3, the J call TRBJ1-4; 11 nucleotides line up with TRBD1. The CDR3 consists of 15 residues. After removal of 6 bases from V and 4 bases from J, the junction contained 4 bases not matched to a gene. Germline CDR1 ENHRY, CDR2 SYGVKD.

The J gene is TRBJ2-7, the V gene TRBV2; TRBD1 matches at 7 bases. The CDR3 extends over 14 amino acids. V lost 7 bases, J lost 2 bases, and 8 bases stayed unmatched. Germline V CDR1 and CDR2: SNHLY, FYNNEI. CDR3 DNA sequence: TGTGCCAGCAAGTTAGGGGGCACTACCTACGAGCAGTACTTC. The encoded protein is CASKLGGTTYEQYF.

The V gene is TRBV6-1, the J gene TRBJ1-5, with D perhaps TRBD1 (5 bases). The CDR3 is 15 amino acids. V dropped 0 bases and J dropped 2 bases, with 8 bases sitting between them. In germline, CDR1 is MNHNS, CDR2 SASEGT. CDR3 DNA: TGTGCCAGCAGTGAAGCGCAGGGTCGCAATCAGCCCCAGCATTTT. Its translation is CASSEAQGRNQPQHF.

The chain links TRBV5-1 to TRBJ2-2; 9 bases are a match to TRBD2. This CDR3 is built from 17 residues. Looked up from germline, CDR1 is SGHRS and CDR2 is YFSETQ. V was pared by 0 bases and J by 4 bases, with 7 bases of the junction left unmatched. The chain's CDR3 is CASSLAAGGPGTGELFF. CDR3 bases: TGCGCCAGCAGCTTGGCCGCGGGAGGGCCGGGCACCGGGGAGCTGTTTTTT.

The gene calls are TRBV5-6 and TRBJ2-2; a possible D gene is TRBD2 (6 bases). This CDR3 comprises 14 residues. In germline, CDR1 is SGHDT, CDR2 YYEEEE. Trimming removed 7 bases from V and 2 bases from J, with 12 bases in between. DNA for the CDR3: TGTGCCAGCTTGCGGGACCTAAACACCGGGGAGCTGTTTTTT. Amino acids: CASLRDLNTGELFF. Combining the CDR3 with reference TRBV5-6 and TRBJ2-2 gives the whole variable domain DAGVTQSPTHLIKTRGQQVTLRCSPKSGHDTVSWYQQALGQGPQFIFQYYEEEERQRGNFPDRFSGHQFPNYSSELNVNALLLGDSALYLCASLRDLNTGELFFGEGSRLTVL.

The V gene is TRBV29-1, the J gene TRBJ2-7; 7 bases are shared with TRBD1. Looked up from germline, CDR1 is SQVTM and CDR2 is ANQGSEA. This CDR3 comprises 15 residues. J lost 1 base, V lost 2 bases, and 8 bases had no gene match. The CDR3 DNA follows: TGCAGCGTTGAAAGGGGACAGCGGTCGTCCTACGAGCAGTACTTC. Protein product: CSVERGQRSSYEQYF.

The J gene is TRBJ2-1, the V gene TRBV5-4; 7 bases map to TRBD1. V lost 2 bases and J lost 9; bases outside the gene matches: 5. CDR3 length: 13 amino acids. Germline CDR1 reads SGHNT; CDR2 reads YYREEE (reference sequence). The CDR3: CASSLTGAGEQFF. The CDR3 nucleotides read TGTGCCAGCAGCTTAACAGGGGCAGGTGAGCAGTTCTTC.

The chain has TRBV7-3 and TRBJ2-1; D possibly corresponds to TRBD2 (5 bases). Germline V gene data show CDR1 as SGHTA and CDR2 as FQGTGA. Trimming left V 6 bases short and J 8 bases short, with 17 bases between. There are 14 residues in the CDR3. For the CDR3, the DNA is TGTGCCAGCAGACGCGGTCCTGGGAGCGATGAGCAGTTCTTC. The encoded protein is CASRRGPGSDEQFF.

This chain connects TRBV24-1 to TRBJ1-5; 9 bases align to TRBD1. The V segment lost 4 bases and the J segment 2 bases; nucleotides outside the gene matches: 5. Germline V gene data show CDR1 as KGHDR and CDR2 as SFDVKD. CDR3 length: 16 residues. CDR3 in DNA: TGTGCCACCAGTGACTCGGGACAGGGAGGCAATCAGCCCCAGCATTTT. Amino acids: CATSDSGQGGNQPQHF.